The present TCR beta chain was sequenced within a study of blood T cells in healthy people across ages (dated by TCRdb to about 2015). A note on the overall study: In model experiments, roughly one uniquely barcoded TCR beta cDNA molecule per two T cells was captured by template switching. Using the same blood draw, the study looked at two additional independent replicas of 1 million unique cDNA reads for two donors, one aged 18 to 30 and the other aged 80 or older. To avoid experimental bias, donors of different ages were distributed randomly across sequencing lanes. Four age groups were formed from the donors: young (average about 16 years), middle-aged (around 41), aged (about 62) and long-lived (less than 85). Using deep sequencing normalized with unique cDNA molecular identifiers, the study measured how TCR beta repertoire diversity changes with age.

Systemically healthy Caucasian individuals from Russia, around 38 in total and aged about 6 to 95 years, were included as donors. About 9.6 milliliters of peripheral blood were collected from each donor into EDTA-treated Vacutainer tubes. Ficoll-Paque density-gradient centrifugation was used to isolate PBMCs, with at least 7 million obtained per sample. Trizol reagent was used to extract total RNA from the PBMCs, yielding at least 6 micrograms per sample. Naive CD45RAhigh/CD27high T cell percentages were measured by flow cytometry on a PBMC aliquot from every donor. Receptor libraries were prepared by 5' RACE. A second PCR of about 6 to 12 cycles was run with a J-beta primer mix and a sample-barcoded 5' primer. Each TCR beta cDNA molecule received a unique molecular identifier from a template-switch 5' adaptor carrying 12 random nucleotides. Each sample yielded at least 3 million CDR3-containing paired-end reads. First-strand cDNA synthesis was performed from all RNA using the Mint cDNA synthesis kit, with priming by a TRBC-specific oligonucleotide. All cDNA was treated with uracil-DNA glycosylase and then went through a first 18-cycle PCR with the universal primers M1SS and BC2_uni_R. The authors' analysis ran thus. Normalization of each sample was performed by random selection of 1 million high-quality reads, each carrying a distinct molecular identifier. Instead of being binned into consensus sequences, reads that shared molecular identifiers were thrown out. MiTCR, set to a Q25 quality threshold and the strictest error-elimination algorithm, was used for CDR3 identification, clonotype clustering and error correction. A nonparametric unseen species model with Euler transformation was used to estimate lower-bound total TCR beta diversity. TCRdb applied fastp at Q25 and MiXCR to the public reads, then kept only in-frame beta chains. Rows merge per CDR3 protein into single entries with the most common DNA and genes. It is TCRdb's table, rather than the study itself, that gives the V and J calls and clone size. The sample table records over 1,500,000 distinct CDR3 sequences; 35% to 50% of these occur just once. The biggest ten clones account for 20% to 25% of the sample.

Broad study findings and their caveats: Conclusive comparison of naive and antigen-experienced compartments was prevented by the profiling of bulk unsorted PBMCs. Estimates of total diversity based on one million sequenced T cells were considered lower bounds and underestimates. The CMV infection status of donors was not known, potentially confounding age-related changes in expanded clonotypes. Compared with the aged group, the long-lived group had more naive CD4+ T cells, fewer expanded clones and increased TCR diversity, suggesting age selection. A strong correlation was found between observed TCR beta diversity and the percentage of naive T cells measured by flow cytometry. As age increased, observed TCR beta diversity per million T cells dropped in a roughly linear way, and a significant reduction was already evident by age 40.

For CDR1 and CDR2, the germline V gene lists SQVTM and ANQGSEA. The CDR3 starts with the cysteine, ends with the phenylalanine, and has 11 residues. Only the CDR3 DNA stays, 33 bases, in frame from base 1. V sheds 7 bases and J sheds 6 bases, leaving 12 bases between their ends. A word on this clonotype: Its antigen is currently not known. No base quality information exists; no much larger clone differs at one position.

This clonotype was obtained from a human donor in good health. Sequencing was done on a sample of blood. The chain couples TRBV29-1 to TRBJ1-2, with no reliable assignment of the D segment. The sequenced DNA is TGCAGCGATGGACGGTACGATGGCTACACCTTC. Translated, this gives CSDGRYDGYTF.